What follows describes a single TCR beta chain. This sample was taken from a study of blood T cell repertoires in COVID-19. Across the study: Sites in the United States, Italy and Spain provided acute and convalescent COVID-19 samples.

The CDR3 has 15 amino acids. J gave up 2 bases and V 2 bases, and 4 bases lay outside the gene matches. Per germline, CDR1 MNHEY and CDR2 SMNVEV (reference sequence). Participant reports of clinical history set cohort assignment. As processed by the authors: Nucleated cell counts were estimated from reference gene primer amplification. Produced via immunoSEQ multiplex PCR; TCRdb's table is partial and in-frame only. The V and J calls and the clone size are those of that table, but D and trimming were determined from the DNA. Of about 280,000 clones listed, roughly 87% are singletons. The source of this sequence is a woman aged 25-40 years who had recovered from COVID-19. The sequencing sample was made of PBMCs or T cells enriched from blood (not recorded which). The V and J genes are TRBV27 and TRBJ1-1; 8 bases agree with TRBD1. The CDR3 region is CASSLVGTGNTEAFF. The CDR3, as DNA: TGTGCCAGCAGTTTAGTAGGGACAGGAAACACTGAAGCTTTCTTT.